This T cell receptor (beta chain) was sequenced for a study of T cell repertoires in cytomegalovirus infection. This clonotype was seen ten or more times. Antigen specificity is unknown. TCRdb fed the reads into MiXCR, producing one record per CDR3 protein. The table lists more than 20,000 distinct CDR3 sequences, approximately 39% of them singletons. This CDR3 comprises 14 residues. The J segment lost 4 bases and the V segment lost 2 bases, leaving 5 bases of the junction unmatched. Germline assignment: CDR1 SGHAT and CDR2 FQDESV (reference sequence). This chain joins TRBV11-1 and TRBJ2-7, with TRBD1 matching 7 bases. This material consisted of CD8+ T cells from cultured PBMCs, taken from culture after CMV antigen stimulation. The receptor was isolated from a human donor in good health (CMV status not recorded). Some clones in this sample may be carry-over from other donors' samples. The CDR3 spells CASSLWDSSYEQYF. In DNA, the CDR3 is TGTGCCAGCAGCTTATGGGACAGCTCTTACGAGCAGTACTTC. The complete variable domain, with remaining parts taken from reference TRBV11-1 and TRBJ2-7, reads EAEVAQSPRYKITEKSQAVAFWCDPISGHATLYWYRQILGQGPELLVQFQDESVVDDSQLPKDRFSAERLKGVDSTLKIQPAELGDSAMYLCASSLWDSSYEQYFGPGTRLTVT.